The 10 T cell receptor beta chains presented below share a single source sample, sequenced in a study of blood T cell repertoires in COVID-19. Produced via immunoSEQ multiplex PCR; TCRdb's table is partial and in-frame only. This table holds around 150,000 clones, about 87% found once. Sequenced input: peripheral blood. Receptor source: a woman in her 70s with COVID-19, enrolled during active disease.

This clone showed up just once. The chain uses TRBV27 and TRBJ2-1; 9 bases agree with TRBD1. The germline CDR1 and CDR2 sequences are MNHEY and SMNVEV (reference sequence). The CDR3 has 17 amino acids. J gave up 6 bases and V 5 bases, and 14 bases lay outside the gene matches. DNA for the CDR3: TGTGCCAGCAGTACCACATGGACAGGGGTCCCAGTCAATGAGCAGTTCTTC. Translation: CASSTTWTGVPVNEQFF.

The chain carries TRBV7-6 and TRBJ1-5, with TRBD1 as a possible D gene (6 bases). V was clipped by 5 bases and J by 5 bases, with 13 bases between them. Per the germline V gene, CDR1 is SGHVS and CDR2 is FNYEAQ. The CDR3 is 14 residues long. The CDR3 is CASSRIQGDQPQHF. In DNA form, the CDR3 reads TGTGCCAGCAGCCGTATACAGGGTGATCAGCCCCAGCATTTT.

This chain links TRBV10-3 with TRBJ1-3; D unclear. This CDR3 has 15 amino acids. The V end was cut by 0 bases, the J end by 4 bases, with 10 bases between. Per germline, CDR1 ENHRY and CDR2 SYGVKD. CDR3 sequence: CAISESAGWGNTIYF. For the CDR3, the DNA is TGTGCCATCAGTGAGTCGGCAGGATGGGGAAACACCATATATTTT.

The sample holds one count of this clone. The rearrangement uses TRBV4-1 and TRBJ2-1; 15 bases map to TRBD2. The CDR3 sequence is 20 residues long. Germline loops: CDR1 MGHRA, CDR2 YSYEKL. V gave up 7 bases and J gave up 0 bases; unmatched junction bases: 13. The DNA for the CDR3 is TGCGCCAGCAACCAGATACCGGGACTAGCGGGGGGAAGCTCCTACAATGAGCAGTTCTTC. Translating gives CASNQIPGLAGGSSYNEQFF.

The chain combines TRBV9 with TRBJ2-1; no firm D call. Germline values: CDR1 SGDLS, CDR2 YYNGEE. The V end lost 0 bases, the J end lost 7 bases, and 11 bases lay between the germline ends. The CDR3 is 14 residues long. The CDR3 protein is CASSVGDKRNEQFF. The DNA of the CDR3 is TGTGCCAGCAGCGTAGGAGATAAGAGGAATGAGCAGTTCTTC.

The chain joins TRBV6-5 to TRBJ2-7; D is possibly TRBD1 (6 bases). This CDR3 has 15 amino acids. Trimming took 6 bases from V and 3 from J, leaving 18 bases between them. CDR1 and CDR2 from the germline V gene are MNHEY and SVGAGI. This CDR3 reads CASRTLGAEHYEQYF. The CDR3 DNA sequence: TGTGCCAGCAGGACACTGGGGGCAGAGCACTACGAGCAGTACTTC.

The V gene is TRBV29-1, the J gene TRBJ1-5; D perhaps matches TRBD1 (5 bases). The CDR3 has 14 residues. The V and J ends lost 6 bases and 0 bases respectively, with 12 bases between them. Per germline, CDR1 SQVTM and CDR2 ANQGSEA. The CDR3 is CSVMQGHSNQPQHF. For the CDR3, the DNA is TGCAGCGTCATGCAGGGTCATAGCAATCAGCCCCAGCATTTT.

The chain employs TRBV6-6 and TRBJ1-1; TRBD1 is a possible D gene (5 bases). The CDR3 loop spans 14 amino acids. Trimming left V 5 bases short and J 4 bases short, with 14 bases between. CDR1 is MNHNY and CDR2 is SVGAGI in the germline V gene (reference sequence). The CDR3 sequence: CASSTSGVRTEAFF. CDR3 DNA: TGTGCCAGCAGTACCTCGGGGGTGCGCACTGAAGCTTTCTTT.

The chain uses TRBV5-6 and TRBJ1-6; 11 bases fit TRBD1. Germline-derived CDR1 and CDR2 are SGHDT and YYEEEE. V lost 0 bases, J lost 9 bases, and 8 bases stayed unmatched. The CDR3 is made up of 17 amino acids. The CDR3 loop is CASSLEAGTGGSSPLHF. The CDR3 DNA is TGTGCCAGCAGCTTGGAGGCCGGGACAGGGGGATCTTCACCCCTCCACTTT. Filled out from reference TRBV5-6 and TRBJ1-6, the complete variable domain reads DAGVTQSPTHLIKTRGQQVTLRCSPKSGHDTVSWYQQALGQGPQFIFQYYEEEERQRGNFPDRFSGHQFPNYSSELNVNALLLGDSALYLCASSLEAGTGGSSPLHFGNGTRLTVT.

This chain links TRBV28 with TRBJ2-7; maybe TRBD1 (6 bases). The CDR3 contains 15 residues. V was pared by 3 bases and J by 4 bases, with 16 bases between. Germline-derived CDR1 and CDR2 are MDHEN and SYDVKM. The CDR3 protein is CASSFVVRGAYEQYF. The DNA of the CDR3 is TGTGCCAGCAGTTTCGTGGTCAGGGGAGCATACGAGCAGTACTTC.